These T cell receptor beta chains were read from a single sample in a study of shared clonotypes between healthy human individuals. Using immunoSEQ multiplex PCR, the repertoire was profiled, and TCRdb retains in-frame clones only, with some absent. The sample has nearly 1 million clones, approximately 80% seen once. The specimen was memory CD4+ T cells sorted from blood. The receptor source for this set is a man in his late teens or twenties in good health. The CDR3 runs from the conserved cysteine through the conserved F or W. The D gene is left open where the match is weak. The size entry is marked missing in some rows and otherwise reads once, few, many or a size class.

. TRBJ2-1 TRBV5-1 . TGCGCCAGCAGCTTGGGGTCTAACTCCTACAATGAGCAGTTCTTC CASSLGSNSYNEQFF
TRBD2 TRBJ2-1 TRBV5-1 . TGCGCCAGCAGCTTATCTAGCGGGAGAGTCGATGAGCAGTTCTTC CASSLSSGRVDEQFF
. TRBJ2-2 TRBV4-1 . TGCGCCAGCAGCCAAGCGTATATCAGGGTATTAAACGCCGGGGAGCTGTTTTTT CASSQAYIRVLNAGELFF
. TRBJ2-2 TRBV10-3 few TGTGCCATCATGGGACGAATGAACACCGGGGAGCTGTTTTTT CAIMGRMNTGELFF
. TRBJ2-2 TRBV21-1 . TGTGCCAGCAGCAAAGAGGACAGGGGTTACACCGGGGAGCTGTTTTTT CASSKEDRGYTGELFF
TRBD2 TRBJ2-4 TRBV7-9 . TGTGCCAGCAGCCAAGGTCCGGGAGGGGCCAAAAACATTCAGTACTTC CASSQGPGGAKNIQYF
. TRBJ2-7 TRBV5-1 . TGCGCCAGCAGTGATCAGGGTGGAACGTACGAGCAGTACTTC CASSDQGGTYEQYF
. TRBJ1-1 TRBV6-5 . TGTGCCAGCAGTTACGATACGGGCACGAGGGGGACTGAAGCTTTCTTT CASSYDTGTRGTEAFF
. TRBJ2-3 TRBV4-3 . TGCGCCAGCAGCCAAGATACCAGGGATACGCAGTATTTT CASSQDTRDTQYF
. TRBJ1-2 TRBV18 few TGTGCCAGCTCACCAATCCTGACAGGAGGCTATGGCTACACCTTC CASSPILTGGYGYTF
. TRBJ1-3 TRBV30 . TGTGCCTGGAGTTTCCAGCGAGGAAACACCATATATTTT CAWSFQRGNTIYF
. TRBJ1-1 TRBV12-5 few TGTGCTAGTGGTTTGAACTCGAACACTGAAGCTTTCTTT CASGLNSNTEAFF
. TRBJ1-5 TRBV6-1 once TGTGCCAGCAGGCCCGGGTTCAATCAGCCCCAGCATTTT CASRPGFNQPQHF
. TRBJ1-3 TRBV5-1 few TGCGCCAGCAGCTTGGAGGGCGGCTCTGGAAACACCATATATTTT CASSLEGGSGNTIYF
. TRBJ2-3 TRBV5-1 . TGCGCCAGCAGCTTGACCCCTTCAGATACGCAGTATTTT CASSLTPSDTQYF
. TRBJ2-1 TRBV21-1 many TGTGCCAGCAGCAGAAAGGGTAGACAGGGGGGCAATGAGCAGTTCTTC CASSRKGRQGGNEQFF
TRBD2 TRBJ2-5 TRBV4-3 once TGCGCCAGCAGCCAAGGACTAGCGGGAGGCGGTGGTAGGGAGACCCAGTACTTC CASSQGLAGGGGRETQYF
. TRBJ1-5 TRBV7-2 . TGTGCCAGCAGCTCCTCGGGCCCCGTGAGCAATCAGCCCCAGCATTTT CASSSSGPVSNQPQHF
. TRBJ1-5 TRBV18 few TGTGCCAGCTCACCGGATGGCAATCAGCCCCAGCATTTT CASSPDGNQPQHF
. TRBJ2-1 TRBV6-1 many TGTGCCAGCAGTGAACGGAGGGGGGGAAGGGGTGAGCAGTTCTTC CASSERRGGRGEQFF
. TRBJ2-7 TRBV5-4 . TGTGCCAGCAGCCTCCCTTCCTCCTACGAGCAGTACTTC CASSLPSSYEQYF
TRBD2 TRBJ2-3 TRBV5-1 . TGCGCCAGCAGCTTGAAGGCGGCTAGCGGGAGCACAGATACGCAGTATTTT CASSLKAASGSTDTQYF
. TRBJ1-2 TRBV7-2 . TGTGCCAGCAGCTTAGATAGCACCGTCAAAGGCTACACCTTC CASSLDSTVKGYTF
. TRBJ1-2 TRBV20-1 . TGCAGTGCGGGGGACGACTATGGCTACACCTTC CSAGDDYGYTF
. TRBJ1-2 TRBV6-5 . TGTGCCAGCCGGACAATCACAGGTGGCTACACCTTC CASRTITGGYTF
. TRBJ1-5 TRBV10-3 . TGTGCCATCAGGGGAGAGGGCAATCAGCCCCAGCATTTT CAIRGEGNQPQHF
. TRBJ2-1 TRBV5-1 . TGCGCCAGCAGCTTGGTGGTGTCAGCCGCCGGCAATGAGCAGTTCTTC CASSLVVSAAGNEQFF
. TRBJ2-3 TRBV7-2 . TGTGCCAGCAGCCCTGCTAGAGATACGCAGTATTTT CASSPARDTQYF
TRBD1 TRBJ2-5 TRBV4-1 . TGCGCCAGCAGCCACGAACGAGGGACAGGTCGCCAAGAGACCCAGTACTTC CASSHERGTGRQETQYF
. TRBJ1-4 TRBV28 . TGTGCCAGCAGAGCTTCCGGGACCCAAAACGAAAAACTGTTTTTT CASRASGTQNEKLFF
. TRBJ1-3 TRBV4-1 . TGCGCCAGCAGCCAAGATATTAACGCTGTCTCTGGAAACACCATATATTTT CASSQDINAVSGNTIYF
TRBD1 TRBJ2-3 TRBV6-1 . TGTGCCAGAGCCACAGGGGATCTCACAGATACGCAGTATTTT CARATGDLTDTQYF
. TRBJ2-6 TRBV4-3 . TGCGCCAGCAGCCAAACAATACAGGGCGGTGGGGCCAACGTCCTGACTTTC CASSQTIQGGGANVLTF
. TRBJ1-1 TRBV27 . TGTGCCAGCAGTTTATCGGGCGGGTTTAACACTGAAGCTTTCTTT CASSLSGGFNTEAFF
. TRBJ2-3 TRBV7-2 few TGTGCCAGCAGCTTTCCCGGCAGCACAGATACGCAGTATTTT CASSFPGSTDTQYF
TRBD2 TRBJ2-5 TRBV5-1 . TGCGCCAGCAGCTCGGGGGGACTCGGGACCCAGTACTTC CASSSGGLGTQYF
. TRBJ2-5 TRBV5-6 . TGTGCCAGCAGCTCGGAGTGGGCAGGTCAAGAGACCCAGTACTTC CASSSEWAGQETQYF
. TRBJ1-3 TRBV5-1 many TGCGCCAGCAGCCCGCTGGGCGCGGGTGGAAACACCATATATTTT CASSPLGAGGNTIYF
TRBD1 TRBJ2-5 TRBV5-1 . TGCGCCAGCAGCTTGGGGACAGGGGCCGAGACCCAGTACTTC CASSLGTGAETQYF
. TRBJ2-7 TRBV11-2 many TGTGCCAGCAGCTTTCTACAGGGAGGCGAGCAGTACTTC CASSFLQGGEQYF
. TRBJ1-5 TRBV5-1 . TGCGCCAGCAGCCCGGGGGACGGGAATCAGCCCCAGCATTTT CASSPGDGNQPQHF
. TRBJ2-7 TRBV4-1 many TGCGCCAGCAGCCCCAGCAGGGAATCCTACGAGCAGTACTTC CASSPSRESYEQYF
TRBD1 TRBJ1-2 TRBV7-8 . TGTGCCAGCAGCTTAGAGACAGGGTTGGGATATGGCTACACCTTC CASSLETGLGYGYTF
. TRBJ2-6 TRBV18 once TGTGCCAGCTCACCAAACCTCGGCTCTGGGGCCAACGTCCTGACTTTC CASSPNLGSGANVLTF
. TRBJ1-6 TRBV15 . TGTGCCACCAGCAGAGATCGGGGAGATTCGAATAATTCACCCCTCCACTTT CATSRDRGDSNNSPLHF
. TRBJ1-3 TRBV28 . TGTGCCAGCAGTTTCTCATCTGGAAACACCATATATTTT CASSFSSGNTIYF